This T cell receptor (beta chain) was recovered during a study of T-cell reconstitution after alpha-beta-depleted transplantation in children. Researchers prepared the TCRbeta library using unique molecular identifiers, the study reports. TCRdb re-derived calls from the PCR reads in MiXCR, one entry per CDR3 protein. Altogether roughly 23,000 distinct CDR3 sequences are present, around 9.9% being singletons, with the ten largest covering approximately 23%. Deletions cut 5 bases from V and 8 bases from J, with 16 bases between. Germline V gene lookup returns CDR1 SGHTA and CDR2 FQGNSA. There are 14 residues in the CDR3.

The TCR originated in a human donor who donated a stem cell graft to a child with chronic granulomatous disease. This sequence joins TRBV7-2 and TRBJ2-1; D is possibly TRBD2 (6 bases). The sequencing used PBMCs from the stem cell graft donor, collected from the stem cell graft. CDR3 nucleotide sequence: TGTGCCAGCAGCCTCCTCACTAGCAGGGATGAGCAGTTCTTC. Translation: CASSLLTSRDEQFF.